This T cell receptor beta chain appears in the sequencing data of a study of T cell changes during pregnancy in multiple sclerosis. Assay: immunoSEQ multiplex PCR; the TCRdb copy retains only in-frame clones and omits some. The sample lists over 50,000 clones, over 75% seen once, with under 2% in the top ten. From germline, CDR1 is LGHNA and CDR2 YSLEER. The CDR3 extends over 15 amino acids. The germline V and J ends were trimmed by 2 bases and 3 bases, with 13 bases remaining between them. The sequenced sample was peripheral blood, obtained after pregnancy. The V gene is TRBV4-3, the J gene TRBJ1-2; D might be TRBD1 (6 bases). The sequence was collected from a female donor with multiple sclerosis, enrolled in a pregnancy study. DNA of the CDR3: TGCGCCAGCAGCCAACGCCATGGGGGCGACTATGGCTACACCTTC. Translated, it gives CASSQRHGGDYGYTF.